These 4 T cell receptor beta chains came from one sample sequenced in a study of shared clonotypes between healthy human individuals. TCRdb keeps only in-frame clones here, not all; method: immunoSEQ multiplex PCR. The sample includes 2 million to 2.5 million clones, approximately 93% of them seen just once. What was sequenced was naive CD4+ T cells from PBMCs. Described subset: CD45RA+ positively selected. All receptors come from a man aged 18 to 30 in good health. Some clones in this sample may be carry-over from other donors' samples.

The chain joins TRBV28 to TRBJ2-3; D unresolved. CDR3 length: 17 residues. V lost 4 bases to trimming and J lost 0 bases, with 17 bases between them. From germline, CDR1 is MDHEN and CDR2 SYDVKM. The CDR3 loop reads CASSSSGYAVSTDTQYF. DNA of the CDR3: TGTGCCAGCAGTTCGTCCGGTTATGCAGTTAGCACAGATACGCAGTATTTT.

This chain links TRBV6-6 with TRBJ2-1, with a weak D call TRBD2 (6 bases). The ends were cut back, 10 bases at V and 9 bases at J, with 19 bases in the middle. The CDR3 consists of 13 residues. Germline CDR1 and CDR2: MNHNY and SVGAGI (reference sequence). In DNA form, the CDR3 reads TGTGCCACCGGGGGACCTCCCCCCGGTGAGCAGTTCTTC. Encoded protein: CATGGPPPGEQFF.

In nucleotides, the CDR3 is TGTGCCAGCAGTACAGATGAGGCTGAAAAACTGTTTTTT. The encoded protein is CASSTDEAEKLFF. The rearrangement joins TRBV2 to TRBJ1-4; D remains ambiguous. The germline V gene has CDR1 SNHLY and CDR2 FYNNEI. Trimming took 5 bases from V and 7 from J, leaving 11 bases between them. The length of the CDR3 is 13 residues.

The V gene is TRBV4-2, the J gene TRBJ2-7; the D gene is possibly TRBD1 (5 bases). Deletions cut 2 bases from V and 4 bases from J, with 9 bases between. Germline V gene lookup returns CDR1 LGHNA and CDR2 YNFKEQ. The CDR3 is made up of 13 amino acids. CDR3 protein: CASSQFKGYEQYF. The CDR3 DNA follows: TGTGCCAGCAGCCAATTTAAGGGGTACGAGCAGTACTTC.